A selection of T cell receptor beta chains follows, all from one sample in a study of T cells in Graves' hyperthyroidism and ophthalmopathy. TCRdb passed the multiplex PCR reads through MiXCR, listing each CDR3 protein once. The data contain 370,000 or so distinct CDR3 sequences, roughly 12% of them seen just once; the ten biggest clones take up around 21%. What was sequenced was blood. These receptors were collected from a man aged 30 to 39 with Graves' hyperthyroidism that later progressed to Graves' ophthalmopathy. Both conserved end residues are part of each CDR3. The order of the fields is D gene, J gene, clone size, V gene, CDR3 DNA, CDR3 protein. A D gene is named only where the DNA matches it firmly. A clone size is listed for some rows: how often the clone was seen (once, few, many), or a class if it is expanded.

>TRBD1|TRBJ1-1|few|TRBV7-9
TGTGCCAGCAGCTCCAACAGGGGGCTGGACACTGAAGCTTTCTTT
CASSSNRGLDTEAFF
>-|TRBJ1-1|-|TRBV6-6
TGTGCCAGCAGTTACTCCGGGCGAGGGGCTTTCTTT
CASSYSGRGAFF
>TRBD1|TRBJ2-5|-|TRBV14
TGTGCCAGCAGCCAAGATTTAGGGGGCCCGACCCAAGAGACCCAGTACTTC
CASSQDLGGPTQETQYF
>-|TRBJ1-3|few|TRBV5-1
TGCGCCAGCTCCGGGGGGGACGGCTCTGGAAACACCATATATTTT
CASSGGDGSGNTIYF
>TRBD1|TRBJ2-1|once|TRBV3-1
TGTGCCAGCAGCCTATTAGGGGACAGGTTTAATGAGCAGTTCTTC
CASSLLGDRFNEQFF
>TRBD1|TRBJ1-2|-|TRBV12-3/TRBV12-4
TGTGCCAGCAGTTTCGGACAGGGGGATGGCTACACCTTC
CASSFGQGDGYTF
>TRBD1|TRBJ2-7|-|TRBV6-1
TGTGCCAGCAGTGAAGCGCTAAGGACAGGGGTCGAAACTACCTACGAGCAGTACTTC
CASSEALRTGVETTYEQYF
>TRBD2|TRBJ2-5|-|TRBV7-7
TGTGCTAGCAGCCCGCGGGGGAACCAAGAGACCCAGTACTTC
CASSPRGNQETQYF
>TRBD2|TRBJ2-7|-|TRBV20-1
TGCAGTGCCAGAGAAAGCGGGAAAAGCTACGAGCAGTACTTC
CSARESGKSYEQYF
>-|TRBJ2-7|many|TRBV20-1
TGCAGTGCTACTACCCCGACTGGGGACGAGCAGTACTTC
CSATTPTGDEQYF
>-|TRBJ2-3|-|TRBV19
TGTGCCAGTAGCCCGCTAGCGGCGGCTCAGGGGGCGCAGTATTTT
CASSPLAAAQGAQYF
>TRBD2|TRBJ2-3|-|TRBV6-1
TGTGCCAGCAGACCCCACGAGCGGGGCCTAAGCACAGATACGCAGTATTTT
CASRPHERGLSTDTQYF
>-|TRBJ1-5|many|TRBV12-3/TRBV12-4
TGTGCCAGCAGTTTAAGGGGGGTTACTCTCAATCAGCCCCAGCATTTT
CASSLRGVTLNQPQHF
>-|TRBJ1-2|-|TRBV7-9
TGCGCCAGCAGCGCTGTACTCTATGGCTACACCTTC
CASSAVLYGYTF
>TRBD2|TRBJ2-1|-|TRBV7-8
TGTGCCAGCAGGTTAGCGGGGTATGTTAATGAGCAGTTCTTC
CASRLAGYVNEQFF
>TRBD1|TRBJ2-6|-|TRBV24-1
TGTGCCACCAGTGAGTCTCCGGGACAGGGTCCCACTGGGGCCAACGTCCTGACTTTC
CATSESPGQGPTGANVLTF
>-|TRBJ2-1|few|TRBV7-6
TGTGCCAGCAGCCAGGGGGCCGTCATTACTAGCGGGTTCAATGAGCAGTTCTTC
CASSQGAVITSGFNEQFF
>TRBD2|TRBJ2-5|-|TRBV5-6
TGTGCCAGCAGCTTGCGTAGCGGGGGTGGAGAGACCCAGTACTTC
CASSLRSGGGETQYF
>TRBD1|TRBJ1-4|once|TRBV6-1
TGTGCCAGCAGTGAAGGGACAGGGGAGGATGAAAAACTGTTTTTT
CASSEGTGEDEKLFF
>TRBD1|TRBJ1-2|many|TRBV20-1
TGCAGTGCTAGAGATCCTGACAGGGGAGGCTATGGCTACACCTTC
CSARDPDRGGYGYTF
>TRBD2|TRBJ2-1|-|TRBV27
TGTGCCAGCAGTTTGTCGGGGGGGTGGGATGAGCAGTTCTTC
CASSLSGGWDEQFF
>-|TRBJ2-7|few|TRBV29-1
TGCAGCGTTGAAACCAGGTTTGGTTTCGAGCAGTACTTC
CSVETRFGFEQYF
>-|TRBJ2-7|many|TRBV20-1
TGCAGTGCTAGAGGTTACACCTACGAGCAGTACTTC
CSARGYTYEQYF
>TRBD1|TRBJ2-7|few|TRBV11-3
TGTGCCAGCACCGACAGGGGTTACTACGAGCAGTACTTC
CASTDRGYYEQYF
>TRBD1|TRBJ2-7|many|TRBV9
TGTGCCAGCAGCGCTTCCGAAGACAGGGGCTACGAGCAGTACTTC
CASSASEDRGYEQYF
>-|TRBJ1-2|few|TRBV5-1
TGCGCCAGCAGCTCGGGCCGGGGGTCCCTCGCCCTCTTCTATGGCTACACCTTC
CASSSGRGSLALFYGYTF
>-|TRBJ2-1|once|TRBV12-5
TGTGCTAGTGGTTTGGTACCCTCCCTCCGGCGGGACAGTGACGACGATGAGCAGTTCTTC
CASGLVPSLRRDSDDDEQFF
>TRBD1|TRBJ1-3|-|TRBV5-1
TGCGCCAGCAGCTTCGGACAGGGGAAAAACACCATATATTTT
CASSFGQGKNTIYF
>-|TRBJ1-1|many|TRBV7-2
TGTGCCAGCAGCTTAGCGCGACAGAGCACTGAAGCTTTCTTT
CASSLARQSTEAFF
>TRBD1|TRBJ1-5|few|TRBV15
TGTGCCACCAGCAGCCGCGGACAGGGCTCGGGTCAGCCCCAGCATTTT
CATSSRGQGSGQPQHF
>-|TRBJ2-2|-|TRBV6-1
TGTGCCAGCGGGGGGCCGAACACCGGGGAGCTGTTTTTT
CASGGPNTGELFF
>-|TRBJ1-1|many|TRBV5-1
TGCGCCAGCAGCTTGTCGGGGCAGAACACTGAAGCTTTCTTT
CASSLSGQNTEAFF
>-|TRBJ1-1|many|TRBV5-1
TGCGCCAGCAGCTCAGGGACCGTAGCCGTGGGCACTGAAGCTTTCTTT
CASSSGTVAVGTEAFF
>-|TRBJ1-2|many|TRBV7-9
TGTGCCAGCAGCTTATGGGGGGAGGGGCACGGCTACACCTTC
CASSLWGEGHGYTF
>TRBD1|TRBJ1-3|many|TRBV28
TGTGCCAGCAGCTACAGGGGTGTTGGAAACACCATATATTTT
CASSYRGVGNTIYF
>TRBD2|TRBJ2-7|few|TRBV7-6
TGTGCCAGCAGCTTAGCGCAAGAGCGGGGGACCTACGAGCAGTACTTC
CASSLAQERGTYEQYF
>TRBD1|TRBJ2-7|many|TRBV11-3
TGTGCCAGCAGCTCCCCTTCGGGACAGGCTACCTACGAGCAGTACTTC
CASSSPSGQATYEQYF
>-|TRBJ2-3|few|TRBV6-1
TGTGCCAGCAGTGAAATCGACGACACAGATACGCAGTATTTT
CASSEIDDTDTQYF
>-|TRBJ1-1|many|TRBV20-1
TGCAGTGCTAGAGATCTAGTGGGATCGAACACTGAAGCTTTCTTT
CSARDLVGSNTEAFF
>-|TRBJ1-6|-|TRBV14
TGTGCCAGCAGCCAAGATCACAAGGGGAATGGTTATAATTCACCCCTCCACTTT
CASSQDHKGNGYNSPLHF
>-|TRBJ2-2|many|TRBV28
TGTGCCAGCAGTCCCCTGGACAATACGAACACCGGGGAGCTGTTTTTT
CASSPLDNTNTGELFF